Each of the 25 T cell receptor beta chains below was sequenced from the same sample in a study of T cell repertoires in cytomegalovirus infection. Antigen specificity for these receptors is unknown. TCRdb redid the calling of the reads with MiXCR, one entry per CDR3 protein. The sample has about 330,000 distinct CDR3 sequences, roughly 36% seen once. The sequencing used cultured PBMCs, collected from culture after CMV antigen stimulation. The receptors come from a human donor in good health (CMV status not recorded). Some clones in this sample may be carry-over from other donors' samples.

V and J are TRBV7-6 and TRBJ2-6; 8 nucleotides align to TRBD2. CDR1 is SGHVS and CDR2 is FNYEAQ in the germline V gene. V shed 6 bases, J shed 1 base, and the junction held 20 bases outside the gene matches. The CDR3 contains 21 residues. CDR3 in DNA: TGTGCCAGCAGGCCGGGGCCCTATGGAGCGGGAGCGGAGTCTGGGGCCAACGTCCTGACTTTC. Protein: CASRPGPYGAGAESGANVLTF.

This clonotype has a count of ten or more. The CDR3 nucleotides read TGTGCCAGCTCCACCTCCAGGGACCTCTACAATGAGCAGTTCTTC. Its translation: CASSTSRDLYNEQFF. The chain joins TRBV18 to TRBJ2-1; possibly TRBD1 or TRBD2 for D (5 bases each). This CDR3 is 15 amino acids long. Germline values: CDR1 KGHSH, CDR2 LQKENI. Trimming cost V 6 bases and J 3 bases, with 15 bases left between them.

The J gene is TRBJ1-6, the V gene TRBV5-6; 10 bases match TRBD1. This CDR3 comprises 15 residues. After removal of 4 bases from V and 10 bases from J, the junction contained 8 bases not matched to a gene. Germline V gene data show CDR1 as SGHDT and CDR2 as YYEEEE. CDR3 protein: CASSIYGQGESPLHF. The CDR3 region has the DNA TGTGCCAGCAGCATTTACGGACAGGGGGAATCACCCCTCCACTTT.

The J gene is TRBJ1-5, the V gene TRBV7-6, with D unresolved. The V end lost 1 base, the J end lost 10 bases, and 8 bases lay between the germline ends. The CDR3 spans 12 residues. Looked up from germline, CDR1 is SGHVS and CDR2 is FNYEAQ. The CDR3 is CASSLDLRPQHF. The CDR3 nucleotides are TGTGCCAGCAGCTTAGACCTCCGCCCCCAGCATTTT.

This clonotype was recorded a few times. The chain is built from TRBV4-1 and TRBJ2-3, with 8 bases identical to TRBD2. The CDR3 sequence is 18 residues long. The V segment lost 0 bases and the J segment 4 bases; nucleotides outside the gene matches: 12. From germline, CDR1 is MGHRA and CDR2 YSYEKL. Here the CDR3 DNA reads TGCGCCAGCAGCCAAGATCCGGGAGGGCCGGGGAGTGCAGATACGCAGTATTTT. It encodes CASSQDPGGPGSADTQYF.

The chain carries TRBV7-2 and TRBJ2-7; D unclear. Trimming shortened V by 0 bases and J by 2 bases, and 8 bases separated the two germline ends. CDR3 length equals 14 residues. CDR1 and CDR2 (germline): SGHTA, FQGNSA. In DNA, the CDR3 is TGTGCCAGCAGCTTAGCGGGATTGCCCTACGAGCAGTACGTC. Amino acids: CASSLAGLPYEQYV.

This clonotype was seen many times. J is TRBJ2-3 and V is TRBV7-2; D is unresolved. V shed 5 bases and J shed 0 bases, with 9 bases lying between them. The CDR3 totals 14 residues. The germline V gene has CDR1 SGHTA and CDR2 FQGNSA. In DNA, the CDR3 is TGTGCCAGCAGCAGGGTGGCTAGCACAGATACGCAGTATTTT. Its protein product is CASSRVASTDTQYF.

The CDR3: CASSSRQGGEQYF. The DNA for the CDR3 is TGTGCCAGCAGCTCCCGACAGGGGGGCGAGCAGTACTTC. The J gene is TRBJ2-7, the V gene TRBV7-2, with TRBD1 matching over 9 bases. Looked up from germline, CDR1 is SGHTA and CDR2 is FQGNSA. Trimming cost V 4 bases and J 6 bases; bases outside gene matches: 4. The CDR3 is made up of 13 amino acids.

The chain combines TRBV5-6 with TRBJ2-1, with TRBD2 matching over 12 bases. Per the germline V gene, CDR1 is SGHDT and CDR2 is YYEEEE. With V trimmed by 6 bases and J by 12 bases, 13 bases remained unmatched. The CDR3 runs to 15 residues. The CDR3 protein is CASTPRLAGVIRQFF. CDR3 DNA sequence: TGTGCCAGCACCCCCAGACTAGCGGGAGTAATCAGGCAGTTCTTC.

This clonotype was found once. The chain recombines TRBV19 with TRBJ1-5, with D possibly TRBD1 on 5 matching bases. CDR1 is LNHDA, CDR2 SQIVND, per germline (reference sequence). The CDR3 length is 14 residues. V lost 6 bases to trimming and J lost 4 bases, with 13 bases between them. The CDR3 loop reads CASRETGLNQPQHF. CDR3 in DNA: TGTGCCAGTAGAGAAACAGGCTTGAATCAGCCCCAGCATTTT.

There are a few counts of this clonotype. The CDR3 loop is CASSWTRSVDEQFF. The CDR3, as DNA: TGTGCCAGCAGCTGGACTAGGTCTGTAGATGAGCAGTTCTTC. The J gene is TRBJ2-1, the V gene TRBV5-4; 7 bases fit TRBD2. Germline V CDR1 and CDR2: SGHNT, YYREEE (reference sequence). CDR3 length: 14 amino acids. Trimming took 3 bases from V and 8 from J; bases not matched to a gene: 8.

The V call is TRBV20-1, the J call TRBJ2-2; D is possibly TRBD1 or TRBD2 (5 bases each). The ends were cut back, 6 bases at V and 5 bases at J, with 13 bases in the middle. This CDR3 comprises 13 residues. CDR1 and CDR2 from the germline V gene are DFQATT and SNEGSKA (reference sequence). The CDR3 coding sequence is TGCAGTGCCTTTGGGGCGGGTACCGGGGAGCTGTTTTTT. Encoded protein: CSAFGAGTGELFF.

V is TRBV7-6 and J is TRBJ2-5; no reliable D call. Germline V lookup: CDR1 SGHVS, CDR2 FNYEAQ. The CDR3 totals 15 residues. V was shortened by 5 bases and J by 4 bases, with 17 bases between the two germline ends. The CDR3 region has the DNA TGTGCCAGCAGCGTCGCATTGACCACTTTAGAGACCCAGTACTTC. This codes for CASSVALTTLETQYF.

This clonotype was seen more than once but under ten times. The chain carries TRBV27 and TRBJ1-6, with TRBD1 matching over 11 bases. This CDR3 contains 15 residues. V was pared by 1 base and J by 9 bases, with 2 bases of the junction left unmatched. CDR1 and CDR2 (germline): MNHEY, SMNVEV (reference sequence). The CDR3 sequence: CASSLFGTGGSPLHF. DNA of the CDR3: TGTGCCAGCAGTTTATTCGGGACAGGGGGTTCACCCCTCCACTTT.

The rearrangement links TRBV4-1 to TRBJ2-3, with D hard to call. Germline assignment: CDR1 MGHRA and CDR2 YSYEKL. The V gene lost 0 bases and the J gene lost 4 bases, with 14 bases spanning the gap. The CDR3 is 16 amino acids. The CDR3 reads CASSQEGIGSADTQYF. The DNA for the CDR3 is TGCGCCAGCAGCCAAGAAGGTATAGGATCTGCAGATACGCAGTATTTT.

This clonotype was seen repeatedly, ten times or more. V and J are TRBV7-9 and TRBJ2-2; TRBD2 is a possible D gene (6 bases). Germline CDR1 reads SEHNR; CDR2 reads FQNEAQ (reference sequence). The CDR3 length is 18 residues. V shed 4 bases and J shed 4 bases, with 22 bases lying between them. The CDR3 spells CASSSSPGAQPSTGELFF. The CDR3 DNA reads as TGTGCCAGCAGCTCGAGCCCGGGAGCCCAGCCTTCCACCGGGGAGCTGTTTTTT. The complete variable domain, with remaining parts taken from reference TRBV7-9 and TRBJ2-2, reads DTGVSQNPRHKITKRGQNVTFRCDPISEHNRLYWYRQTLGQGPEFLTYFQNEAQLEKSRLLSDRFSAERPKGSFSTLEIQRTEQGDSAMYLCASSSSPGAQPSTGELFFGEGSRLTVL.

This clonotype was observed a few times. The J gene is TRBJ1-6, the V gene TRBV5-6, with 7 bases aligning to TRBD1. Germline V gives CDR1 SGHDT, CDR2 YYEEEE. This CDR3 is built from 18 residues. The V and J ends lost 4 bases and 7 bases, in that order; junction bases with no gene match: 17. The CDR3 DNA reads TGTGCCAGCAGCCCTACCTTGGGGGACAGAGCGAAAAATTCACCCCTCCACTTT. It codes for CASSPTLGDRAKNSPLHF.

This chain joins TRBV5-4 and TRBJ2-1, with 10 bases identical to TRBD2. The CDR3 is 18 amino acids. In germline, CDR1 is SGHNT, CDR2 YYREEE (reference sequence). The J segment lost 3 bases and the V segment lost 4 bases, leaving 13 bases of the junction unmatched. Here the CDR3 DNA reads TGTGCCAGCAGCCCCGGACTAGCGGTGAGCCCCTACTACAATGAGCAGTTCTTC. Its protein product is CASSPGLAVSPYYNEQFF. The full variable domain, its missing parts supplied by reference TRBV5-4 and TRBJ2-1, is ETGVTQSPTHLIKTRGQQVTLRCSSQSGHNTVSWYQQALGQGPQFIFQYYREEENGRGNFPPRFSGLQFPNYSSELNVNALELDDSALYLCASSPGLAVSPYYNEQFFGPGTRLTVL.

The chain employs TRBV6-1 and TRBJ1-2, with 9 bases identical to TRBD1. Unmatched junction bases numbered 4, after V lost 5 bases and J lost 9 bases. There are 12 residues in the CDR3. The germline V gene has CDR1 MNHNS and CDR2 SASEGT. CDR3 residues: CASSSGQGRYTF. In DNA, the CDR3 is TGTGCCAGCAGTTCGGGACAGGGCCGCTACACCTTC.

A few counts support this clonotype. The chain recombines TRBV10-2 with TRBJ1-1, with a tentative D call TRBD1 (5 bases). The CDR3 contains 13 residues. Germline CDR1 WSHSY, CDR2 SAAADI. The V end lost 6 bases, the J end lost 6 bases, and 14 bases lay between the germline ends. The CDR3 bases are TGCGCCAGCAGCAACCCCGACAGACCTGAAGCTTTCTTT. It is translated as CASSNPDRPEAFF.

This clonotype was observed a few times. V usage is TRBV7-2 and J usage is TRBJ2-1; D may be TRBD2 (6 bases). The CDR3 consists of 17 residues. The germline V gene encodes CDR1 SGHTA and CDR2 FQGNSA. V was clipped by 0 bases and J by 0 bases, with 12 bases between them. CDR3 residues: CASSLAPRGNSYNEQFF. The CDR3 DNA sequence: TGTGCCAGCAGCTTAGCACCCCGGGGGAACTCCTACAATGAGCAGTTCTTC.

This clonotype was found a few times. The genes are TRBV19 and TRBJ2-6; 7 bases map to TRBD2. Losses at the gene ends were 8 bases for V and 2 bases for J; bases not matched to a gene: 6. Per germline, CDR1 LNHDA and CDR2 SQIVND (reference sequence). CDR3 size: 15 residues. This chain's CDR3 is CASLNRGAGANVLTF. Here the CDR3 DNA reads TGTGCCAGTCTAAATCGGGGGGCTGGGGCCAACGTCCTGACTTTC.

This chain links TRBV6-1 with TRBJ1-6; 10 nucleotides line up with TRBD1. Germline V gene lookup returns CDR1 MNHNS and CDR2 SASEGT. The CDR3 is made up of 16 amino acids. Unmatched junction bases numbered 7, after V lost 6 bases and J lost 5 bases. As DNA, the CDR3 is TGTGCCAGCAGCCGACAGGGGGCAGAAAATAATTCACCCCTCCACTTT. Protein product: CASSRQGAENNSPLHF.

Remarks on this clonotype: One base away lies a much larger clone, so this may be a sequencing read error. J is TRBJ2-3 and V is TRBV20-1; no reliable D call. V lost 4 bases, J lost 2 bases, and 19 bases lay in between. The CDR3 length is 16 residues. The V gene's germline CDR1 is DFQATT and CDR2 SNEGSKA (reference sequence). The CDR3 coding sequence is TGCAGTGCTAAGGTTCCGCTGGCTTTATCCACAGATACGCAGTATTTT. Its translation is CSAKVPLALSTDTQYF.

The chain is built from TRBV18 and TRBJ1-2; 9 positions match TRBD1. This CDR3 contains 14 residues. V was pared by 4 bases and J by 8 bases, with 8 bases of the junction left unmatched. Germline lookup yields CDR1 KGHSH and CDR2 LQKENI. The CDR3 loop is CASSRPGQGIGYTF. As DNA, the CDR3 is TGTGCCAGCTCACGTCCGGGACAGGGTATAGGCTACACCTTC.